This passage covers 18 T cell receptor beta chains from one sample sequenced in a study of blood T cell repertoires in COVID-19. This table comes from immunoSEQ multiplex PCR, and its TCRdb copy is limited to in-frame clones, with some not included. The table lists approximately 300,000 clones, 75% to 90% of them singletons. Material: PBMCs or T cells enriched from blood (not recorded which). Receptor source: a woman aged 25-40 years who had been exposed to COVID-19.

The chain uses TRBV3-1 (or the pseudogene TRBV3-2) and TRBJ2-3, with 16 positions matching TRBD2. Trimming removed 3 bases from V and 1 base from J; junction bases left unmatched: 7. CDR3 length equals 19 residues. Germline V CDR1 and CDR2: LGHDT, YNNKEL (reference sequence). The CDR3 region has the DNA TGTGCCAGCAGCCACCTCGGGACTAGCGGGAGGGTAGGCACAGATACGCAGTATTTT. Its protein product is CASSHLGTSGRVGTDTQYF.

V is TRBV12-3 or TRBV12-4 and J is TRBJ1-2; D is undetermined. CDR3 length equals 12 residues. V was cut by 3 bases and J by 1 base, with 3 bases left in between. The CDR3 bases are TGTGCCAGCAGTTTTAATAACTATGGCTACACCTTC. Translating it yields CASSFNNYGYTF.

The genes are TRBV6-5 and TRBJ2-3, with D maybe TRBD2 (6 bases). The CDR3 has 14 residues. V dropped 4 bases and J dropped 1 base, with 9 bases sitting between them. The germline V gene has CDR1 MNHEY and CDR2 SVGAGI. Here the CDR3 DNA reads TGTGCCAGCAGTTTGCGGGGAGGCACAGATACGCAGTATTTT. It is translated as CASSLRGGTDTQYF.

This chain joins TRBV5-4 and TRBJ2-5; maybe TRBD1 (6 bases). The germline V and J ends were trimmed by 4 bases and 4 bases, with 20 bases remaining between them. From germline, CDR1 is SGHNT and CDR2 YYREEE (reference sequence). The CDR3 loop spans 16 amino acids. CDR3 residues: CASSGLQGNSGETQYF. In DNA, the CDR3 is TGTGCCAGCAGCGGCTTACAGGGTAATTCCGGAGAGACCCAGTACTTC.

This chain joins TRBV18 and TRBJ2-3, with 10 bases fitting TRBD1. Germline V gives CDR1 KGHSH, CDR2 LQKENI. Trimming took 4 bases from V and 6 from J; bases not matched to a gene: 7. CDR3 length: 15 amino acids. The CDR3 loop is CASSRQGAHRDTQYF. DNA for the CDR3: TGTGCCAGCTCACGACAGGGGGCGCATCGGGATACGCAGTATTTT.

The chain combines TRBV27 with TRBJ2-7; 14 bases are a match to TRBD2. The CDR3 loop spans 16 amino acids. Germline assignment: CDR1 MNHEY and CDR2 SMNVEV (reference sequence). J was trimmed by 6 bases and V by 5 bases; bases with no gene match: 9. This CDR3 is CASSRPGLAGASEQYF. For the CDR3, the DNA is TGTGCCAGCAGTCGACCGGGACTAGCGGGAGCCAGCGAGCAGTACTTC.

This sequence joins TRBV19 and TRBJ1-4; 7 positions agree with TRBD1. Germline trimming cut 5 bases from V and 1 base from J; bases unmatched to any gene: 4. Germline lookup yields CDR1 LNHDA and CDR2 SQIVND (reference sequence). This CDR3 has 15 residues. The chain's CDR3 is CASSSDRETNEKLFF. The CDR3, as DNA: TGTGCCAGTAGTTCCGACAGGGAAACTAATGAAAAACTGTTTTTT.

CDR3 bases: TGTGCCAGCAGCTCAAACAGGGTTAATTTAGAAGAGACCCAGTACTTC. Encoded protein: CASSSNRVNLEETQYF. J is TRBJ2-5 and V is TRBV11-1, with D possibly matching TRBD1 (6 bases). The CDR3 covers 16 residues. Trimming cost V 4 bases and J 3 bases, with 18 bases left between them. CDR1 is SGHAT and CDR2 is FQDESV in the germline V gene (reference sequence).

The chain carries TRBV4-1 and TRBJ1-1; TRBD1 aligns across 8 bases. Germline V lookup: CDR1 MGHRA, CDR2 YSYEKL. The CDR3 contains 17 residues. V lost 5 bases, J lost 4 bases, and 15 bases stayed unmatched. The CDR3 sequence: CASSSAPADRGGTEAFF. CDR3 nucleotide sequence: TGCGCCAGCAGCTCAGCCCCGGCCGACAGGGGTGGCACTGAAGCTTTCTTT.

CDR3: CASSQDWTKVYEQYF. In DNA form, the CDR3 reads TGTGCCAGCAGCCAAGATTGGACTAAGGTCTACGAGCAGTACTTC. This sequence joins TRBV3-1 (or the pseudogene TRBV3-2) and TRBJ2-7; D is possibly TRBD2 (6 bases). This CDR3 is 15 amino acids long. Trimming removed 0 bases from V and 3 bases from J, with 12 bases in between. CDR1 and CDR2 from the germline V gene are LGHDT and YNNKEL (reference sequence).

J is TRBJ1-6 and V is TRBV12-3 or TRBV12-4; no clear D gene. With 6 bases removed from V and 7 bases from J, the gap between germline ends came to 7 bases. The CDR3 extends over 12 amino acids. This CDR3 is CASRLGNSPLHF. DNA of the CDR3: TGTGCCAGCAGGCTCGGGAATTCACCCCTCCACTTT.

This rearrangement joins TRBV12-5 to TRBJ2-2, with TRBD1 matching 8 bases. CDR3 length: 15 amino acids. Germline V gene data show CDR1 as LGHNT and CDR2 as FRNRAP. Trimming cost V 7 bases and J 1 base; bases outside gene matches: 5. The CDR3 sequence is CASVSGQVNTGELFF. In DNA, the CDR3 is TGTGCTAGTGTCTCGGGACAGGTGAACACCGGGGAGCTGTTTTTT.

This rearrangement joins TRBV29-1 to TRBJ2-7; 9 bases match TRBD1. The CDR3 consists of 14 residues. The germline V gene encodes CDR1 SQVTM and CDR2 ANQGSEA. V was clipped by 3 bases and J by 4 bases; unmatched bases: 7. The CDR3 DNA reads TGCAGCGTTGATGCCGGGACAGGGATATACGAGCAGTACTTC. Translated, it gives CSVDAGTGIYEQYF.

This rearrangement joins TRBV3-1 (or the pseudogene TRBV3-2) to TRBJ2-7, with TRBD2 matching over 7 bases. The germline CDR1 and CDR2 sequences are LGHDT and YNNKEL (reference sequence). Germline trimming cut 3 bases from V and 4 bases from J; bases unmatched to any gene: 15. This CDR3 contains 17 residues. In DNA form, the CDR3 reads TGTGCCAGCAGCCACTGGTCGGCGAGCGGGATTGATTACGAGCAGTACTTC. It yields the protein CASSHWSASGIDYEQYF.

This chain joins TRBV5-4 and TRBJ2-2; 8 bases fit TRBD1. V lost 4 bases to trimming and J lost 6 bases; unmatched junction nucleotides: 8. This CDR3 has 15 residues. Germline V lookup: CDR1 SGHNT, CDR2 YYREEE (reference sequence). CDR3 DNA sequence: TGTGCCAGCAGCCCCGGGGACAGGAATCCCGGGGAGCTGTTTTTT. It yields the protein CASSPGDRNPGELFF.

The J gene is TRBJ1-1, the V gene TRBV4-3; tentatively, D is TRBD1 (6 bases). The CDR3 has 15 amino acids. CDR1 LGHNA and CDR2 YSLEER come from the germline V gene. With 0 bases removed from V and 2 bases from J, the gap between germline ends came to 10 bases. CDR3 in DNA: TGCGCCAGCAGCCAAGACTGGGGGACAAACACTGAAGCTTTCTTT. Protein: CASSQDWGTNTEAFF.

This sequence joins TRBV28 and TRBJ2-3, with D uncertain. V lost 3 bases, J lost 0 bases, and 31 bases lay in between. The length of the CDR3 is 22 residues. Looked up from germline, CDR1 is MDHEN and CDR2 is SYDVKM. CDR3 in amino acids: CASSFRGLQPYRSYMSTDTQYF. Here the CDR3 DNA reads TGTGCCAGCAGTTTTCGAGGTCTGCAGCCATACCGTTCCTACATGAGCACAGATACGCAGTATTTT.

V and J are TRBV20-1 and TRBJ1-5; D is unresolved. V was shortened by 3 bases and J by 0 bases, with 18 bases between the two germline ends. There are 17 residues in the CDR3. Germline CDR1 is DFQATT and CDR2 is SNEGSKA (reference sequence). The CDR3, as DNA: TGCAGTGCTAGTACTGCCGATCCGCCTTATAGCAATCAGCCCCAGCATTTT. Residues: CSASTADPPYSNQPQHF.